Listed below are T cell receptor beta chains from one sample, sequenced in a study of CXCR3-negative and CXCR3-positive naive CD8 T cells. TCRdb reprocessed the 5' RACE reads and reports one entry per CDR3 protein, with no DNA. The sample shows around 150,000 distinct CDR3 sequences, and 0.41% sits with its ten largest clones. The sequenced material came from naive CXCR3+ CD8+ T cells from blood. The receptors were gathered from a human donor in good health. Some clones in this sample may be carry-over from other donors' samples. CDR3s include the opening cysteine and the closing phenylalanine or tryptophan. Each record gives: CDR3 protein, J gene, V gene.

CDR3 protein: CASSLGDSTYNEQFF
J gene: TRBJ2-1
V gene: TRBV12-3/TRBV12-4

CDR3 protein: CSARDLTGDYNYEQYF
J gene: TRBJ2-7
V gene: TRBV20-1

CDR3 protein: CASSELEEMTSYNEQFF
J gene: TRBJ2-1
V gene: TRBV10-1

CDR3 protein: CASSPRDDRTGDYEQYF
J gene: TRBJ2-7
V gene: TRBV18

CDR3 protein: CASRLESTDTQYF
J gene: TRBJ2-3
V gene: TRBV5-1

CDR3 protein: CASSVAGSVSGSYEQYF
J gene: TRBJ2-7
V gene: TRBV9

CDR3 protein: CASSRGAGGNEQFF
J gene: TRBJ2-1
V gene: TRBV4-1

CDR3 protein: CASSLGQGYQPQHF
J gene: TRBJ1-5
V gene: TRBV7-9

CDR3 protein: CASHSGDTQYF
J gene: TRBJ2-3
V gene: TRBV5-6

CDR3 protein: CASSQERVGVDTQYF
J gene: TRBJ2-3
V gene: TRBV4-3

CDR3 protein: CATSRDRHLNEQYF
J gene: TRBJ2-7
V gene: TRBV15

CDR3 protein: CASSISGRQINQPQHF
J gene: TRBJ1-5
V gene: TRBV19

CDR3 protein: CASSLDKGGYGYTF
J gene: TRBJ1-2
V gene: TRBV7-9

CDR3 protein: CASSLGGQLNQPQHF
J gene: TRBJ1-5
V gene: TRBV5-8

CDR3 protein: CASSQTDTEKLFF
J gene: TRBJ1-4
V gene: TRBV4-1

CDR3 protein: CASTLLLTSSYEQYF
J gene: TRBJ2-7
V gene: TRBV2

CDR3 protein: CASSLGRTGTQYF
J gene: TRBJ2-3
V gene: TRBV28

CDR3 protein: CSPGTPRNNEQFF
J gene: TRBJ2-1
V gene: TRBV20-1

CDR3 protein: CASSSEWGQGAVVFGYTF
J gene: TRBJ1-2
V gene: TRBV11-2

CDR3 protein: CASSPRPLAGGPSSYNEQFF
J gene: TRBJ2-1
V gene: TRBV3-1

CDR3 protein: CASSPEGGPEAFF
J gene: TRBJ1-1
V gene: TRBV28

CDR3 protein: CASSLYRTVDTGELFF
J gene: TRBJ2-2
V gene: TRBV7-7

CDR3 protein: CATRTGNEEQYF
J gene: TRBJ2-7
V gene: TRBV15

CDR3 protein: CASSYGLAGILTDTQYF
J gene: TRBJ2-3
V gene: TRBV5-5

CDR3 protein: CASSSASGQGYTEAFF
J gene: TRBJ1-1
V gene: TRBV7-6

CDR3 protein: CSVTTGTGGPNTGELFF
J gene: TRBJ2-2
V gene: TRBV29-1

CDR3 protein: CASSPPGQGVVYEQFF
J gene: TRBJ2-1
V gene: TRBV12-3/TRBV12-4

CDR3 protein: CANGFNRGHEQYF
J gene: TRBJ2-7
V gene: TRBV12-3/TRBV12-4

CDR3 protein: CASSEFWGNGADTQYF
J gene: TRBJ2-3
V gene: TRBV6-1

CDR3 protein: CASWVRDTHQHF
J gene: TRBJ1-5
V gene: TRBV5-1

CDR3 protein: CASSQGELAVTYNEQFF
J gene: TRBJ2-1
V gene: TRBV7-9

CDR3 protein: CSVRTSSYEQYF
J gene: TRBJ2-7
V gene: TRBV29-1

CDR3 protein: CASSSGAGGNTEAFF
J gene: TRBJ1-1
V gene: TRBV12-3/TRBV12-4

CDR3 protein: CASRDYTYEQYF
J gene: TRBJ2-7
V gene: TRBV7-2

CDR3 protein: CASSQAPGVWGEQFF
J gene: TRBJ2-1
V gene: TRBV3-1

CDR3 protein: CASSNSGLAAQETQYF
J gene: TRBJ2-5
V gene: TRBV27

CDR3 protein: CASSQAGLMNTEAFF
J gene: TRBJ1-1
V gene: TRBV4-3

CDR3 protein: CASSFGGVGYEQYF
J gene: TRBJ2-7
V gene: TRBV5-1

CDR3 protein: CASSLDIGNTDTQYF
J gene: TRBJ2-3
V gene: TRBV11-2

CDR3 protein: CASSAHTGSSTGELFF
J gene: TRBJ2-2
V gene: TRBV5-1

CDR3 protein: CASSSLAGLNEKLFF
J gene: TRBJ1-4
V gene: TRBV27

CDR3 protein: CASSLASSGGAMYEQYF
J gene: TRBJ2-7
V gene: TRBV5-1

CDR3 protein: CASSGTSGQRRTDTQYF
J gene: TRBJ2-3
V gene: TRBV7-8

CDR3 protein: CASSLASGTGRYEQYF
J gene: TRBJ2-7
V gene: TRBV11-2